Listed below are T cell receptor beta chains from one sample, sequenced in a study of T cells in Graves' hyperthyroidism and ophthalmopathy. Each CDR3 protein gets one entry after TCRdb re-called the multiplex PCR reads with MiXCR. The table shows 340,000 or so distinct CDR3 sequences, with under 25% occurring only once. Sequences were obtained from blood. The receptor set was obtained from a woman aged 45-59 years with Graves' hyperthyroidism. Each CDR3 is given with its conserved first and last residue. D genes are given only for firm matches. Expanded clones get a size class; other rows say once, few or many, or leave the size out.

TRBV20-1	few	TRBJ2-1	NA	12	TGCAGTGCTTCAAACAGGGTCAATGAGCAGTTCTTC	CSASNRVNEQFF
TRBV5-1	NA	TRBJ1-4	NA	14	TGCGCCAGCAGCAACCGGGACGCTAATGAAAAACTGTTTTTT	CASSNRDANEKLFF
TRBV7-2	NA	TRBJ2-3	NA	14	TGTGCCAGCAGCTTAGTCGGTCGCACAGATACGCAGTATTTT	CASSLVGRTDTQYF
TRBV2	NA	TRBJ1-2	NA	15	TGTGCCAGCAGTGACAGTCAATACTCGAACTATGGCTACACCTTC	CASSDSQYSNYGYTF
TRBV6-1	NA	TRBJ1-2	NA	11	TGTGCCCATAGCCAGGGTTATGGCTACACCTTC	CAHSQGYGYTF
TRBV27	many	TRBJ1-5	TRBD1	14	TGTGCCAGCAGTGCGGGACAGGTTCCCCAGCCCCAGCATTTT	CASSAGQVPQPQHF
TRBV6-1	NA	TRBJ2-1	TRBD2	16	TGTGCCAGCAGCCCACGCGGGAGTACCTCCTACAATGAGCAGTTCTTC	CASSPRGSTSYNEQFF
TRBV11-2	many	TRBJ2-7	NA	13	TGTGCCAGCAGCTTAGGACCGGGGAACGAGCAGTACTTC	CASSLGPGNEQYF
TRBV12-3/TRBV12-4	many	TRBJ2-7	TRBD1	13	TGTGCCAGCAGTTTGGGACAGGGGACCGAGCAGTACTTC	CASSLGQGTEQYF
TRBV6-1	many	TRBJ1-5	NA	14	TGTGCCAGCAGTTTCAGACAGACCAATCAGCCCCAGCATTTT	CASSFRQTNQPQHF
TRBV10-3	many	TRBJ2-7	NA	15	TGTGCCATCAGTGAGTCGTTTGTCTCCTCCTACGAGCAGTACTTC	CAISESFVSSYEQYF
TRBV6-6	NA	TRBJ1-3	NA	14	TGTGCCAGCAGTTACAGTACTTCTGGAAACACCATATATTTT	CASSYSTSGNTIYF
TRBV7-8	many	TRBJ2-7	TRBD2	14	TGTGCCAGCAACATAGCGGGAATACTCTACGAGCAGTACTTC	CASNIAGILYEQYF
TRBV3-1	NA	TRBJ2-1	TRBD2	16	TGTGCCAGCAGCCAAGGGCTAGCGGGGACCTACAATGAGCAGTTCTTC	CASSQGLAGTYNEQFF
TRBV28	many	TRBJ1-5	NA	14	TGTGCCAGCAGTTGGGGATATAGCAATCAGCCCCAGCATTTT	CASSWGYSNQPQHF
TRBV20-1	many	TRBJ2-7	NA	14	TGCAGTGCACCGTCCCCCCGCAGCTCCTACGAGCAGTACTTC	CSAPSPRSSYEQYF
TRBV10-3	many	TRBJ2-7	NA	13	TGTGCCATCAGTCGGGACAAATACTACGAGCAGTACTTC	CAISRDKYYEQYF
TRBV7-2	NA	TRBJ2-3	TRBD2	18	TGTGCCAGCAGCATTGGGTTCCGAAGCGGGAGTGCCACAGATACGCAGTATTTT	CASSIGFRSGSATDTQYF
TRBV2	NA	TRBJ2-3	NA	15	TGTGCCACCCCCGACAGGGACTTCAGCACAGATACGCAGTATTTT	CATPDRDFSTDTQYF
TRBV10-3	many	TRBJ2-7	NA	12	TGTGCCATCAGTGGCAATACCTACGAGCAGTACTTC	CAISGNTYEQYF
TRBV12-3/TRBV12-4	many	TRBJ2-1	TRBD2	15	TGTGCCAGCAGGGCCAGGGGACTAGTCCACAATGAGCAGTTCTTC	CASRARGLVHNEQFF
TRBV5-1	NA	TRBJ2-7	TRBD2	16	TGCGCCAGCAGCTGGGACGGTCTAGCGGGAGATTACGAGCAGTACTTC	CASSWDGLAGDYEQYF
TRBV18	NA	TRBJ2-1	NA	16	TGTGCCAGCCACCGAGAGCCGATTCTCTCCTACAATGAGCAGTTCTTC	CASHREPILSYNEQFF
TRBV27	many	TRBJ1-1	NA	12	TGTGCCAGCAGTTTCCTGAACACTGAAGCTTTCTTT	CASSFLNTEAFF
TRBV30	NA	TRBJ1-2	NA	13	TGTGCCTGGAGCGGGGACACCTACTATGGCTACACCTTC	CAWSGDTYYGYTF
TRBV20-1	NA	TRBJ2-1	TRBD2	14	TGCAGCACCTTGGTCAGCGGGAGAGGGAATGAGCAGTTCTTC	CSTLVSGRGNEQFF
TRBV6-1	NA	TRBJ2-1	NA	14	TGTGCCAGCAGTAAGGGTCTAGGGTACAATGAGCAGTTCTTC	CASSKGLGYNEQFF
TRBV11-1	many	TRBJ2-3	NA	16	TGTGCCAGCAGCAACTCAGGGACCGCGCCGGGAGATACGCAGTATTTT	CASSNSGTAPGDTQYF
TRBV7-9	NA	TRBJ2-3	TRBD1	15	TGTGCCAGCAGCTCCCCGACAGGGAGCCCAGATACGCAGTATTTT	CASSSPTGSPDTQYF
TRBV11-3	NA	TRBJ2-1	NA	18	TGTGCCAGCAGCGGGGGCCGGGACATGGGTATTGAGGACAATGAGCAGTTCTTC	CASSGGRDMGIEDNEQFF
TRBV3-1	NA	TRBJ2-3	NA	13	TGTGCCAGCAGCCACCTGGGACAAACTAGGATGTATTTT	CASSHLGQTRMYF
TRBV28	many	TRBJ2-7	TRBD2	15	TGTGCCAGCAGTTTGCCTAGCGGAGATTCCTACGAGCAGTACTTC	CASSLPSGDSYEQYF
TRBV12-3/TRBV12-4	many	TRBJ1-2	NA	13	TGTGCCAGCAGTCATCGACGGAAAGGGGGCTACACCTTC	CASSHRRKGGYTF
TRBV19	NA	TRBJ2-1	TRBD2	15	TGTGCCGTCCGCCCAGCTAGCGGGTTCGACACTGAGCAGTTCTTC	CAVRPASGFDTEQFF
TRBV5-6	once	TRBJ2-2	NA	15	TGTGCCAGCAGCTTGGAGGGAGGGAACACCGGGGAGCTGTTTTTT	CASSLEGGNTGELFF
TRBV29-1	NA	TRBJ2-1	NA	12	TGCAGCGTGCCCGAGAGGCGGGGCGGGCAGTTCTTC	CSVPERRGGQFF
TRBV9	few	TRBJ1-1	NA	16	TGTGCCAGCAGCGGGAGCCTTTTACTCTCGAACACTGAAGCTTTCTTT	CASSGSLLLSNTEAFF
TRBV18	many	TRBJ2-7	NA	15	TGTGCCAGCTCAGGGGGGACAGCTTCAACCTACGAGCAGTACTTC	CASSGGTASTYEQYF
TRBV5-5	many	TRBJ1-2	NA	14	TGTGCCAGCAGCTTGGCCGCGACAGAGACGAGATACACCTTC	CASSLAATETRYTF
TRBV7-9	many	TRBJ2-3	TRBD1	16	TGTGCCAGCAGCTCAATTAACAGGGGCAACACAGATACGCAGTATTTT	CASSSINRGNTDTQYF
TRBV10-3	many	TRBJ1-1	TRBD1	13	TGTGCCACCCTACGGGCAGGGGGTGATGAAGCTTTCTTT	CATLRAGGDEAFF
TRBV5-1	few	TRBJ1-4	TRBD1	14	TGCGCCAGCAGCCGACAGGGGGCCGTCGAAAAACTGTTTTTT	CASSRQGAVEKLFF
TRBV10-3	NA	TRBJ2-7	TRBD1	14	TGTGCCATCAGTGACAGGGGGCCGTCCTACGAGCAGTACTTC	CAISDRGPSYEQYF
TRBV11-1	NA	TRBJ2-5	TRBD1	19	TGTGCCAGCAGCTTAGACAGGGGGTTCGGTATCGGCGACCGGGAGACCCAGTACTTC	CASSLDRGFGIGDRETQYF
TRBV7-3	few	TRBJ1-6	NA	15	TGTGCCAGCAGCTTAACGGATGCCGGAAATTCACCCCTCCACTTT	CASSLTDAGNSPLHF
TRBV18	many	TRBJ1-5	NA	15	TGTGCCAGCTCACGTTCGGGGGATAGCAATCAGCCCCAGCATTTT	CASSRSGDSNQPQHF
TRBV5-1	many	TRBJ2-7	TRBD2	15	TGCGCCAGCAGCTTGGCCCAGGGAGGGATCTACGAGCAGTACTTC	CASSLAQGGIYEQYF